These T cell receptor beta chains were read from a single sample in a study of T-cell memory formation after mild COVID-19. From the 5' RACE reads, TCRdb called clonotypes with MiXCR, one entry per CDR3 protein. The sample contains roughly 480,000 distinct CDR3 sequences, approximately 23% of which appear only once. The sample consisted of PBMCs or a T cell subset sorted from them (not recorded which). Source of these receptors: an adult woman who had mild COVID-19 (a few samples of this study predate the infection). Cell type and time point are not known. Both conserved end residues are part of each CDR3. Each record gives: clone size, CDR3 length, D gene, V gene, J gene, CDR3 DNA, CDR3 protein. D genes are given only for firm matches. The size field is filled for only some rows; it gives once, few, many or a size class.

-	16	TRBD1	TRBV7-9	TRBJ2-7	TGTGCCAGCAGCTTTCCTTGGACAGGGGGCGTTTACGAGCAGTACTTC	CASSFPWTGGVYEQYF
-	18	TRBD2	TRBV7-2	TRBJ2-5	TGTGCCAGCAGCTTAGGTTACCGGGTGCGGGAGGGCCGGGAGACCCAGTACTTC	CASSLGYRVREGRETQYF
few	13	-	TRBV6-5	TRBJ2-3	TGTGCCAGCAGCCGCCGGGACACAGATACGCAGTATTTT	CASSRRDTDTQYF
-	15	TRBD2	TRBV27	TRBJ2-1	TGTGCCAGCAGTCCTACTAGCGGGAGCGGACGTGAGCAGTTCTTC	CASSPTSGSGREQFF
few	19	-	TRBV21-1	TRBJ1-5	TGTGCCAGCAGCCCACGGGCCGGGGTCGTTAGGAGTAGCAATCAGCCCCAGCATTTT	CASSPRAGVVRSSNQPQHF
-	13	-	TRBV12-3/TRBV12-4	TRBJ1-2	TGTGCCAGCAGTTTGGTGGCAGGGCAAGGCTACACCTTC	CASSLVAGQGYTF
-	16	TRBD2	TRBV7-9	TRBJ2-7	TGTGCCAGCAGCCGCGGACTAGCGGGAGATGGGTACGAGCAGTACTTC	CASSRGLAGDGYEQYF
-	17	TRBD2	TRBV2	TRBJ2-3	TGTGCCAGCAGTACCGAAAGACTAGCAGCCAGCACAGATACGCAGTATTTT	CASSTERLAASTDTQYF
-	16	-	TRBV6-5	TRBJ2-1	TGTGCCAGCAGTTACTCGCGGGAGAGGGGGGGGAATGAGCAGTTCTTC	CASSYSRERGGNEQFF
-	16	TRBD1	TRBV5-1	TRBJ1-5	TGCGCCAGCAGCCCCGGACAGGGGGGGAAAGGTCAGCCCCAGCATTTT	CASSPGQGGKGQPQHF
-	14	-	TRBV6-1	TRBJ1-2	TGTGCCAGCATAAGGGAAAACCTTAACTATGGCTACACCTTC	CASIRENLNYGYTF
many	16	-	TRBV24-1	TRBJ2-3	TGTGCCACCAGTGATCGAGGGAGGGGGAGCACAGATACGCAGTATTTT	CATSDRGRGSTDTQYF
-	13	-	TRBV5-6	TRBJ2-7	TGTGCCAGCAGCTTGGATCAGGGTTACGAGCAGTACTTC	CASSLDQGYEQYF
-	16	-	TRBV4-1	TRBJ2-3	TGCGCCAGCAGCCCCCCTGCCCTTCTTCTCACAGATACGCAGTATTTT	CASSPPALLLTDTQYF
-	16	TRBD1	TRBV6-6	TRBJ2-1	TGTGCCAGCAGCCCCAGACAGGGGATCTCTTCACGTGAGCAGTTCTTC	CASSPRQGISSREQFF
many	15	-	TRBV5-6	TRBJ2-3	TGTGCCAGCAGCGGATCTAGCGCCCGAGGGGATACGCAGTATTTT	CASSGSSARGDTQYF
few	15	TRBD2	TRBV11-3	TRBJ2-5	TGTGCCAGCAGCTTAGTTAGCGGGAGAGGGGAGACCCAGTACTTC	CASSLVSGRGETQYF
-	14	-	TRBV7-3	TRBJ2-3	TGTGCCAGCAGCTCGAAATTAAGCACAGATACGCAGTATTTT	CASSSKLSTDTQYF
-	13	TRBD1	TRBV20-1	TRBJ2-7	TGCAGTGCTAGCCGGGACAGGCCCTACGAGCAGTACTTC	CSASRDRPYEQYF
-	17	-	TRBV7-8	TRBJ2-2	TGTGCCAGCAGCACGAGCGGGACACCCGCGAACACCGGGGAGCTGTTTTTT	CASSTSGTPANTGELFF
-	17	-	TRBV7-9	TRBJ2-6	TGTGCCAGCAGCTTAGCCTCGGGGTTCTCTGGGGCCAACGTCCTGACTTTC	CASSLASGFSGANVLTF
-	15	-	TRBV7-9	TRBJ2-1	TGTGCCAGCAGCTCCCCGCGAGGTGTCCCCAATGAGCAGTTCTTC	CASSSPRGVPNEQFF
few	16	TRBD1	TRBV5-5	TRBJ1-5	TGTGCCAGCAGCTTGGGAGACAGGGCCGGGAATCAGCCCCAGCATTTT	CASSLGDRAGNQPQHF
-	14	TRBD1	TRBV6-5	TRBJ2-7	TGTGCCAGCAGTTACACCGGACAGGGGGCGACGCAGTACTTC	CASSYTGQGATQYF
few	16	-	TRBV6-6	TRBJ2-7	TGTGCCAGCAGCTCCGGATCGGGGGCTACAGTCTACGAGCAGTACTTC	CASSSGSGATVYEQYF
few	15	-	TRBV15	TRBJ2-3	TGTGCCACCAGCAGAGCGGCAGGGTCAGGAGATACGCAGTATTTT	CATSRAAGSGDTQYF
few	16	TRBD2	TRBV5-1	TRBJ2-5	TGCGCCAGCAGCTTGGGGGGGCTAGCGGGAGAAGAGACCCAGTACTTC	CASSLGGLAGEETQYF
-	16	-	TRBV7-9	TRBJ2-1	TGTGCCAGCAGCCCCGATCAGGGGCAGGGGTACAATGAGCAGTTCTTC	CASSPDQGQGYNEQFF
-	14	-	TRBV10-3	TRBJ2-7	TGTGCCATCAGTGAGGTCCGCGGGGTCTACGAGCAGTACTTC	CAISEVRGVYEQYF
few	14	TRBD1	TRBV7-6	TRBJ2-7	TGTGCCAGCAGCTTAGGAAGGACAGGGCCCGAGCAGTACTTC	CASSLGRTGPEQYF
few	14	-	TRBV6-2/TRBV6-3	TRBJ2-5	TGTGCCAGCAGTTACCGGGATATAGGGGAGACCCAGTACTTC	CASSYRDIGETQYF
-	14	TRBD1	TRBV12-3/TRBV12-4	TRBJ2-3	TGTGCCAGCGGGCGGACAGGGGTCTCAGATACGCAGTATTTT	CASGRTGVSDTQYF
few	14	-	TRBV29-1	TRBJ1-1	TGCAGCGTATCGGGACTTCCACTGAACACTGAAGCTTTCTTT	CSVSGLPLNTEAFF
few	16	-	TRBV9	TRBJ2-1	TGTGCCAGCAGCGTAGAAAACGGGAAGACCTACAATGAGCAGTTCTTC	CASSVENGKTYNEQFF
few	15	TRBD1	TRBV5-1	TRBJ2-5	TGCGCCAGCAGCTTGGCCGAGGGGGCGGAAGAGACCCAGTACTTC	CASSLAEGAEETQYF
-	12	TRBD1	TRBV20-1	TRBJ1-5	TGCAGTGCCCGGACAGGGGGGGAGCCCCAGCATTTT	CSARTGGEPQHF
-	16	TRBD2	TRBV18	TRBJ2-7	TGTGCCAGCTCACCCACGACGACTAGCAGATACTACGAGCAGTACTTC	CASSPTTTSRYYEQYF
few	12	-	TRBV19	TRBJ2-1	TGTGCCACCGGGGACGCCCCGAATGAGCAGTTCTTC	CATGDAPNEQFF
few	14	TRBD2	TRBV11-2	TRBJ2-3	TGTGCCAGCAGCCACGGAGCGGGATTAGATACGCAGTATTTT	CASSHGAGLDTQYF
-	15	-	TRBV15	TRBJ2-7	TGTGCCACCGGTCGGGTACGGATCAGCTCCTACGAGCAGTACTTC	CATGRVRISSYEQYF
-	12	-	TRBV20-1	TRBJ1-5	TGCAGTGCGGGGGGCAACAATCAGCCCCAGCATTTT	CSAGGNNQPQHF
-	16	TRBD2	TRBV20-1	TRBJ2-1	TGCAGTGCTAGTTTCCTAGCGGGTAACCCTTGGCATGAGCAGTTCTTC	CSASFLAGNPWHEQFF
-	16	-	TRBV19	TRBJ1-5	TGTGCCAGTATGGCCGGCAGGGGAGTAGGGAATCAGCCCCAGCATTTT	CASMAGRGVGNQPQHF
-	15	-	TRBV19	TRBJ1-1	TGTGCCAGTAGTATAGCAGATCAATGGAACACTGAAGCTTTCTTT	CASSIADQWNTEAFF
few	14	TRBD1	TRBV18	TRBJ1-6	TGTGCCAGCTCACCATTACAGGGGGATTCACCCCTCCACTTT	CASSPLQGDSPLHF
few	17	TRBD2	TRBV12-3/TRBV12-4	TRBJ2-3	TGTGCCAGCAGTTATTGGGCTAGCGGGTGGAACACAGATACGCAGTATTTT	CASSYWASGWNTDTQYF
few	15	TRBD2	TRBV7-9	TRBJ2-2	TGTGCCAGCACCAAGGATAGCGGGAGGTCCGGGGAGCTGTTTTTT	CASTKDSGRSGELFF
-	14	-	TRBV20-1	TRBJ2-7	TGCAGTGCAGAAGAGCGACAGGTAGGAAACGAGCAGTACTTC	CSAEERQVGNEQYF
-	15	TRBD2	TRBV20-1	TRBJ2-7	TGCAGTGCTAGAGATTCGACTAGCGGGAGCGGCGAGCAGTACTTC	CSARDSTSGSGEQYF
-	17	-	TRBV7-2	TRBJ2-7	TGTGCCAGCAGCTTAGAAGGTCCGGCGGGTGTCGGTTACGAGCAGTACTTC	CASSLEGPAGVGYEQYF
few	14	-	TRBV7-3	TRBJ1-6	TGTGCCAGCAGCCAGGGGACGGATAATTCACCCCTCCACTTT	CASSQGTDNSPLHF
-	16	TRBD2	TRBV27	TRBJ2-2	TGTGCCAGCAGTTTATACGGCGGGAGGAACACCGGGGAGCTGTTTTTT	CASSLYGGRNTGELFF
-	13	-	TRBV28	TRBJ2-7	TGTGCCATCTCTAGGCGGGGTCGCTACGAGCAGTACTTC	CAISRRGRYEQYF
few	15	TRBD1	TRBV7-2	TRBJ2-3	TGTGCCAGCAGCCAGACAGGGGGCGCATCAGATACGCAGTATTTT	CASSQTGGASDTQYF
few	14	TRBD1	TRBV10-3	TRBJ2-7	TGTGCCATCAGTCGGACAGGACCTAGGTACGAGCAGTACTTC	CAISRTGPRYEQYF
-	16	TRBD1	TRBV7-3	TRBJ1-1	TGTGCCAGCAGCCTCCCTCCGGACAGGGGGGACACTGAAGCTTTCTTT	CASSLPPDRGDTEAFF
-	12	-	TRBV20-1	TRBJ2-1	TGCAGTGCCCCGGGGCGTTACAATGAGCAGTTCTTC	CSAPGRYNEQFF
few	16	TRBD2	TRBV12-3/TRBV12-4	TRBJ2-3	TGTGCCAGCAGTCCGCGGGGTAGCGGGGTCACAGATACGCAGTATTTT	CASSPRGSGVTDTQYF